The present T cell receptor beta chain was sequenced within a study of T cells in localized non-small cell lung cancer. As to this clone: No antigen is known for it.

General study points: Adjacent lung tissue had a median about 60 of the top 100 clones found in the tumor. Of the tissues analyzed, uninvolved adjacent lung showed maximal T cell clonality, greater than tumor.

V shed 5 bases and J shed 6 bases, with 11 bases lying between them. From germline, CDR1 is LNHDA and CDR2 SQIVND (reference sequence). The CDR3 has 13 residues. TCRdb's table, derived via immunoSEQ multiplex PCR, lists solely in-frame clones and lacks some. The repertoire holds 48,000 or so clones, with about nine tenths as singletons. The material sequenced was peripheral blood, taken before any cancer treatment. The V and J genes are TRBV19 and TRBJ2-1; TRBD2 is a possible D gene (6 bases). The source of this sequence is a male donor aged 60 or over with stage III squamous cell lung carcinoma. The CDR3: CASSSLASNEQFF. The CDR3 DNA reads as TGTGCCAGTAGTTCACTAGCTTCCAATGAGCAGTTCTTC.